The clone carrying this T cell receptor (beta chain) came up a few times. The germline CDR1 and CDR2 sequences are MDHEN and SYDVKM. The CDR3 has 15 amino acids. Trimming cost V 6 bases and J 0 bases, with 15 bases left between them. The data are from a study of OX40 agonist ivuxolimab in advanced cancers. Using immunoSEQ multiplex PCR, the repertoire was profiled, and TCRdb retains in-frame clones only, with some absent. Found here are about 95,000 clones, roughly 90% of them singletons; the top ten hold 2% to 3%. Sequencing used CD4+ or CD8+ T cells sorted from blood, obtained in a trial of the OX40 agonist ivuxolimab. The V gene is TRBV28, the J gene TRBJ2-7; tentatively, D is TRBD2 (5 bases). This TCR came from an adult with an advanced solid tumor such as melanoma, head and neck, liver or kidney cancer. The CDR3 region is CASRTTGSSSYEQYF. In nucleotides, the CDR3 is TGTGCCAGCAGGACTACGGGGTCGAGCTCCTACGAGCAGTACTTC.